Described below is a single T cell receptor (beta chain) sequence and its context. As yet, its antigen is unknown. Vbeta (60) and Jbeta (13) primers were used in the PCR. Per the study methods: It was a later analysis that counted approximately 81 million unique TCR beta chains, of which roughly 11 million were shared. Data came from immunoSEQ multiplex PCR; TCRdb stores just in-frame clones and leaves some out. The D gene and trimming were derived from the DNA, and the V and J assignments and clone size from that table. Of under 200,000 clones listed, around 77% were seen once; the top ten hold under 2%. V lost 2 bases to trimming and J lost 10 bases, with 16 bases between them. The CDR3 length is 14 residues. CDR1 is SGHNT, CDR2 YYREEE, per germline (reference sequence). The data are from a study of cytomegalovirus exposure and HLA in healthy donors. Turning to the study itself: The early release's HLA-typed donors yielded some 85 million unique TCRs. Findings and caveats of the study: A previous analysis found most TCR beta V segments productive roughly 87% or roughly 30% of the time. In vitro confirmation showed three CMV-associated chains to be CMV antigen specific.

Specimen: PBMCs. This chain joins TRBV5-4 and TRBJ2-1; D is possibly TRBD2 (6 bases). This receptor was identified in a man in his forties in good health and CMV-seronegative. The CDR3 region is CASSLSDTGAEQFF. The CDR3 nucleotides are TGTGCCAGCAGCTTAAGCGACACGGGAGCCGAGCAGTTCTTC.